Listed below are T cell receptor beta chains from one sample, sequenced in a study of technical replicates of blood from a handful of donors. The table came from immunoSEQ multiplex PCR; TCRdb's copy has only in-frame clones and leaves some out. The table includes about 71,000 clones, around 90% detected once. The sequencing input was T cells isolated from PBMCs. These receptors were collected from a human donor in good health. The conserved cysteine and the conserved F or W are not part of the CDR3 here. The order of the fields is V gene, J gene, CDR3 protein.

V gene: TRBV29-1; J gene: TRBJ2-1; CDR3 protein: SAGTGGSYNEQF
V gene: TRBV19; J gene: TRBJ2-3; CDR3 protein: ASRDHSGSGTDTQY
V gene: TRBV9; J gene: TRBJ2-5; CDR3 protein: ASSVVGGPQETQY
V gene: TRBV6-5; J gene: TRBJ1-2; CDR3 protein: ASSFRTGGGYT
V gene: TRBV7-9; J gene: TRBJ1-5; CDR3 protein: ASSQGWAEQPQH
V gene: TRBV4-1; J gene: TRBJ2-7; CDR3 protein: ASSQLAGALYEQY
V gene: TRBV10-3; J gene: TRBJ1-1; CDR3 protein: AISVEVSPSTEAF
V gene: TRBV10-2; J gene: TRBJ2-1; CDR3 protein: ASSESVADRPANEQF
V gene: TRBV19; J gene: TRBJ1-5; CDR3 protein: ASSIGKPQH
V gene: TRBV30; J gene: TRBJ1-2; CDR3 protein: AWGRGGNYGYT
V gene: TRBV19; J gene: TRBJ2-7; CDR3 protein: ASSPTGALYEQY
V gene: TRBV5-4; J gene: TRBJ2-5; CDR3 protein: ASSSRSETQY
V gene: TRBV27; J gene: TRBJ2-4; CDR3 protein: ASSLLEGDIQY
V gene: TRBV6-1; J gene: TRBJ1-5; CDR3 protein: ASSTIDRLNQPQH
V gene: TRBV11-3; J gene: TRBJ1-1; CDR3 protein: ASSLDDSFNTEAF
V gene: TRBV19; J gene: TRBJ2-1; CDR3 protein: ASSIRTSGRAGSEQF